A single sample gave rise to the 11 T cell receptor beta chains below, sequenced in a study of CD4+ T cells in melanoma (dated by TCRdb to between 2021 and 2024). Receptor libraries were prepared by the immunoSEQ multiplex PCR assay. TCRdb stores this immuneACCESS table with in-frame sequences only. Part of the clones is absent; in the studies checked, under half of the shortfall reflects unresolved V genes, and no reason is known for the rest. A total of about 9,900 clones appear in this sample, 69% of them only once. The biggest ten clones account for 15% to 20% of the sample. The sequencing input was peripheral blood. The receptors here all came from a human donor with melanoma.

The chain carries TRBV5-1 and TRBJ2-3, with 10 bases lining up with TRBD1. The CDR3 extends over 18 amino acids. The V gene end was trimmed by 3 bases and the J gene end by 4 bases; junction bases not matched to a gene: 14. Germline CDR1 is SGHRS and CDR2 is YFSETQ. Here the CDR3 reads CASSSFRWDRGRADTQYF. For the CDR3, the DNA is TGCGCCAGCAGCTCTTTCCGATGGGACAGGGGTCGAGCAGATACGCAGTATTTT.

The chain is built from TRBV18 and TRBJ1-1; no clear D gene. The V and J ends lost 2 bases and 0 bases respectively, with 4 bases between them. CDR3 size: 13 residues. Germline-derived CDR1 and CDR2 are KGHSH and LQKENI. The CDR3 DNA reads TGTGCCAGCTCACCAGGGATGAACACTGAAGCTTTCTTT. This encodes CASSPGMNTEAFF.

CDR3 nucleotides: TGTGCCAGCAGTTACTCCCTGGGGGGCACAGATACGCAGTATTTT. Translated, it gives CASSYSLGGTDTQYF. V and J are TRBV6-6 and TRBJ2-3; D assignment may be TRBD1 or TRBD2 (5 bases each). Germline V gene sequence: CDR1 MNHNY, CDR2 SVGAGI (reference sequence). There are 15 residues in the CDR3. V gave up 0 bases and J gave up 1 base, with 8 bases separating them.

The J gene is TRBJ1-5, the V gene TRBV29-1; tentative D call: TRBD1 (6 bases). The CDR3 covers 12 residues. V shed 2 bases and J shed 8 bases, with 10 bases lying between them. The germline V gene has CDR1 SQVTM and CDR2 ANQGSEA. The CDR3, as DNA: TGCAGCGTTGAATCGGGGGGCGAGCCCCAGCATTTT. Translating it yields CSVESGGEPQHF.

The chain joins TRBV4-1 to TRBJ2-5; D is perhaps TRBD1 or TRBD2 (6 bases each). The closer fit of TRBJ2-7 to the DNA end suggests the J call may be wrong. CDR3 size: 15 residues. In germline, CDR1 is MGHRA, CDR2 YSYEKL. DNA of the CDR3: TGCGCCAGCAGCCTCACCTCGGGGGACACCTACGAGCAGTACTTC. Protein: CASSLTSGDTYEQYF.

CDR3 nucleotides: TGTGCCTGGACAGGACTCACCGGGGAGCTGTTTTTT. This sequence encodes CAWTGLTGELFF. V and J are TRBV30 and TRBJ2-2; D perhaps matches TRBD2 (5 bases). Trimming left V 4 bases short and J 4 bases short, with 7 bases between. CDR1 and CDR2 from the germline V gene are GTSNPN and SVGIG (reference sequence). The CDR3 is 12 amino acids. Supplemented by reference TRBV30 and TRBJ2-2, the full variable domain reads SQTIHQWPATLVQPVGSPLSLECTVEGTSNPNLYWYRQAAGRGLQLLFYSVGIGQISSEVPQNLSASRPQDRQFILSSKKLLLSDSGFYLCAWTGLTGELFFGEGSRLTVL.

DNA for the CDR3: TGTGCCAGCAGTTTAAACCGGGATTCACCCCTCCACTTT. It is translated as CASSLNRDSPLHF. V gene TRBV27 combines with J gene TRBJ1-6, with D unclear. Trimming took off 2 bases at V and 8 bases at J, with 7 bases between the two ends. The CDR3 consists of 13 residues. The germline CDR1 and CDR2 sequences are MNHEY and SMNVEV (reference sequence).

This chain connects TRBV6-1 to TRBJ2-1; D may correspond to TRBD1 or TRBD2 (6 bases each). Between the trimmed V and J ends, which lost 10 bases and 4 bases, there was a span of 14 bases. The CDR3 is made up of 13 amino acids. CDR1 MNHNS and CDR2 SASEGT come from the germline V gene. CDR3 in DNA: TGTGCCACCAAAAAAGGGGGGTACAATGAGCAGTTCTTC. Translation: CATKKGGYNEQFF.

This chain connects TRBV6-5 to TRBJ1-2; D is perhaps TRBD1 (5 bases). The CDR3 extends over 16 amino acids. Germline V gene lookup returns CDR1 MNHEY and CDR2 SVGAGI. V dropped 0 bases and J dropped 0 bases, with 11 bases sitting between them. The CDR3 loop is CASSYSGRATNYGYTF. The CDR3 DNA follows: TGTGCCAGCAGTTACTCAGGCAGGGCTACTAACTATGGCTACACCTTC.

This clone is labeled as medium-sized (0.01 to 0.1%). The CDR3 region is CASSGIYSNQPQHF. DNA for the CDR3: TGTGCCAGCAGTGGCATTTATAGCAATCAGCCCCAGCATTTT. This rearrangement joins TRBV28 to TRBJ1-5; D not resolved. The CDR3 totals 14 residues. Germline V gene sequence: CDR1 MDHEN, CDR2 SYDVKM. V was pared by 5 bases and J by 0 bases, with 8 bases between.

The rearrangement links TRBV7-3 to TRBJ1-1, with D maybe TRBD1 (6 bases). The length of the CDR3 is 13 residues. Germline assignment: CDR1 SGHTA and CDR2 FQGTGA. The V end was cut by 5 bases, the J end by 3 bases, with 10 bases between. CDR3 in DNA: TGTGCCAGCAGCCCCGCAGGGGACACTGAAGCTTTCTTT. Its translation is CASSPAGDTEAFF.